The present TCR beta chain was sequenced within a study of beta chain features in type 1 diabetes. Overall study findings and caveats: Among patients with Type 1 diabetes, TCRB CDR3s were moderately but significantly shorter in every one of the four CD4+ subsets. For patients, the naive, central memory and Treg TCRB repertoires appeared more alike than for healthy donors.

In total, each donor contributed a single heparinised blood draw that averaged around 100 mL. A CD45RO/CCR7/CD25/CD127/CD95/CD27 panel sorted naive, central memory, regulatory and stem cell-like memory CD4+ cells. This CDR3 spans 12 amino acids. Germline values: CDR1 KGHSH, CDR2 LQKENI. V gave up 6 bases and J gave up 6 bases, with 12 bases separating them. The study reverse transcribed the entire isolated RNA, so it sequenced expressed TCRB transcripts. Method: immunoSEQ multiplex PCR; TCRdb's copy keeps in-frame clones and lacks some. This sample has approximately 160,000 clones, with approximately 9.1% found just once. The sample holds a few counts of this clone. No antigen is known for it.

The sequence was obtained from a woman between 18 and 29 years old in good health. Sequencing input: central memory CD4+ T cells from blood. The chain couples TRBV18 to TRBJ2-7, with D perhaps TRBD1 (6 bases). As DNA, the CDR3 is TGTGCCAGCTCCCCCAAACAGGGCGAGCAGTACTTC. This gives the protein CASSPKQGEQYF.